This T cell receptor (beta chain) was sequenced during a study of early stage breast cancer tumors. The CDR3 has 13 amino acids. Germline V gene sequence: CDR1 SGHVS, CDR2 FNYEAQ. The trim removed 6 bases at V and 3 bases at J, leaving 4 bases unmatched. Here immunoSEQ multiplex PCR was the method, and the copy in TCRdb shows in-frame clones only, minus some. The table includes 70,000 or so clones, around 80% detected once. Sequences were obtained from blood. The sequence came from a person aged 40 to 49 with breast cancer. The rearrangement links TRBV7-6 to TRBJ1-1; TRBD1 aligns across 7 bases. The CDR3 protein is CASSRQGDTEAFF. CDR3 nucleotides: TGTGCCAGCAGTCGACAGGGAGACACTGAAGCTTTCTTT. The complete variable domain, with remaining parts taken from reference TRBV7-6 and TRBJ1-1, reads GAGVSQSPRYKVTKRGQDVALRCDPISGHVSLYWYRQALGQGPEFLTYFNYEAQQDKSGLPNDRFSAERPEGSISTLTIQRTEQRDSAMYRCASSRQGDTEAFFGQGTRLTVV.